One sample yielded the 3 T cell receptor beta chains listed below, sequenced in a study of T-cell memory formation after mild COVID-19 (dated by TCRdb to the early 2020s). Library preparation was by 5' RACE. The instrument given in TCRdb is Illumina NovaSeq 6000. TCRdb took the public reads, trimmed them with fastp at Q25, ran MiXCR for clone calling and kept in-frame beta chains. Each entry is one CDR3 protein sequence, shown with its most common DNA and genes. The sample table holds 180,000 or so distinct CDR3 sequences, of which more than 15% were seen once. In total, the top ten clones hold approximately 2% of the sample. Sequenced: PBMCs or a T cell subset sorted from them (not recorded which). The source is an adult woman who had mild COVID-19 (a few samples of this study predate the infection). The sample titles of this study are shuffled in the database, so cell type and time point are left out; the donor was told from shared clones.

This rearrangement joins TRBV6-2 or TRBV6-3 to TRBJ2-7, with 9 nucleotides matching TRBD1. The CDR3 covers 13 residues. V lost 6 bases and J lost 5; bases outside the gene matches: 5. The V gene's germline CDR1 is MNHEY and CDR2 SVGEGT. CDR3 amino acids: CASRHRGPNEQYF. The CDR3 DNA is TGTGCCAGCAGACACAGGGGGCCAAACGAGCAGTACTTC.

This sequence joins TRBV12-3 or TRBV12-4 and TRBJ2-7; weak D call: TRBD2 (7 bases). Trimming took 5 bases from V and 6 from J, leaving 14 bases between them. The CDR3 spans 13 residues. The CDR3 is CASSKRGGVEQYF. DNA of the CDR3: TGTGCCAGCAGTAAACGAGGGGGGGTCGAGCAGTACTTC.

This clonotype showed up just a few times. The chain uses TRBV7-2 and TRBJ2-1; 12 bases map to TRBD1. The CDR3 length is 17 residues. Germline V gene sequence: CDR1 SGHTA, CDR2 FQGNSA. Unmatched junction bases numbered 11, after V lost 8 bases and J lost 3 bases. This CDR3 reads CASSRDRGQSGYNEQFF. Written as DNA, the CDR3 is TGTGCCAGCTCCCGGGACAGGGGGCAATCGGGCTACAATGAGCAGTTCTTC.